The clone carrying this T cell receptor beta chain was counted a few times. The time point here: newly diagnosed GD, antithyroid drugs for less than 3 months. Making the TCR library involved RNA that had been extracted from PBMCs. The record originates from a study of regulatory T cells in long-lasting Graves disease. This CDR3 spans 16 amino acids. Trimming pared 1 base from V and 0 bases from J, leaving 10 bases between. Germline CDR1 LGHNA, CDR2 YNFKEQ. Arm-PCR of CDR3 regions and iRepertoire HTBI primers were the basis on which TCR beta libraries were built. One entry per CDR3 protein, called by TCRdb with MiXCR from the multiplex PCR reads. The data hold approximately 360,000 distinct CDR3 sequences, with approximately 12% observed a single time. These records were also assigned to another study, of T cells in Graves' hyperthyroidism and ophthalmopathy.

The receptor was derived from a woman aged 18 to 35 with Graves disease. The chain employs TRBV4-2 and TRBJ2-1; possibly TRBD2 for D (6 bases). The sequenced sample was peripheral blood mononuclear cells (PBMCs), obtained at new diagnosis, from a patient treated with antithyroid drugs. Here the CDR3 DNA reads TGTGCCAGCAGCCAAGCTCTAGCGAGCTCCTACAATGAGCAGTTCTTC. Its protein is CASSQALASSYNEQFF.